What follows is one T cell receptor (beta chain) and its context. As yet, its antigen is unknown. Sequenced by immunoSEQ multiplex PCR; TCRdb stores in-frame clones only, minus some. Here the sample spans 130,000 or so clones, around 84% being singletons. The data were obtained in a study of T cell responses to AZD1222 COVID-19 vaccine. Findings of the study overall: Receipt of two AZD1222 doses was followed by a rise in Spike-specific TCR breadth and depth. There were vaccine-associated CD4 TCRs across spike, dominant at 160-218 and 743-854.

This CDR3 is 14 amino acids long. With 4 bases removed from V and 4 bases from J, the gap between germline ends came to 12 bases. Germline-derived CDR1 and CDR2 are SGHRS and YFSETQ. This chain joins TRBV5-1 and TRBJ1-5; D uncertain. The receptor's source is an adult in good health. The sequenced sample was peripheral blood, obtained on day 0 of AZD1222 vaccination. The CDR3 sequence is CASSPTSPNQPQHF. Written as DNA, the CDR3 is TGCGCCAGCAGCCCGACGAGTCCGAATCAGCCCCAGCATTTT.